This TCR beta chain was captured in a study of early T cells in non-severe SARS-CoV-2 infection. Turning to the study itself: Sequencing used unsorted whole-blood bulk RNA, so chains lack pairing.

The CDR3 is 16 residues long. The V and J ends lost 3 bases and 3 bases, in that order; junction bases with no gene match: 9. Findings of the study overall: Matching with VDJdb favored anti-spike CD8 responses (missing private and CD4 specificities).

The TCR library protocol attached unique molecular identifiers to the individual cDNA molecules. Each CDR3 protein gets one entry after TCRdb re-called the 5' RACE reads with MiXCR. The sample includes around 60,000 distinct CDR3 sequences, roughly 13% seen only once; the top ten take approximately 9.8%. Regarding this clonotype: Its antigen remains unidentified.

This chain uses TRBV12-3 or TRBV12-4 with TRBJ2-3; 7 positions match TRBD1. Source material: whole blood. The TCR comes from an adult who was a healthcare worker with PCR-confirmed SARS-CoV-2 infection or an uninfected control (not recorded which). The CDR3 region has the DNA TGTGCCAGCAGTTTGAAAACAGGGGAATTTACAGATACGCAGTATTTT. This sequence encodes CASSLKTGEFTDTQYF.